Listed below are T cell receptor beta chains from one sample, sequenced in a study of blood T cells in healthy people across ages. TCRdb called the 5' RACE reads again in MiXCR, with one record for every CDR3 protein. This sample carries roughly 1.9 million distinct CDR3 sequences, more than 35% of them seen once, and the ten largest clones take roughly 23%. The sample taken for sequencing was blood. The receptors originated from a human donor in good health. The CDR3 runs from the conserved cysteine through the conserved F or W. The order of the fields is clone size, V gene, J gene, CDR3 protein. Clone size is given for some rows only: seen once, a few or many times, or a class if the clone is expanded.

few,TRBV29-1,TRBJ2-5,CSVEDRVVETQYF
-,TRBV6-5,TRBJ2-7,CASSRRLALSYNEQYF
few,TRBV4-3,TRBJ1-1,CASTPGTGQVYEAFF
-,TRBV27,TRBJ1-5,CARKSDGASNQPQHF
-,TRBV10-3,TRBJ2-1,CAITEGVLNEQFF
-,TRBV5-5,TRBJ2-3,CASSFKAADTQYF
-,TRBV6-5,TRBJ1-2,CASRSIQGPYGYTF
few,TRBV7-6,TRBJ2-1,CASSLISSGQFF
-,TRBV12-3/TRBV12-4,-,CASSARLGLTYEQYF
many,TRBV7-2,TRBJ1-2,CASSLQGSGYTF
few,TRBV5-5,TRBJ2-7,CASSLAVRFGQGRIITYEQYF
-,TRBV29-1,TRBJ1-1,CSVVRGDGYEAFF
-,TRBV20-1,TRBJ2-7,CSARGPPSYEQYF
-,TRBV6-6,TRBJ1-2,CASSQDRLSSYGYTF
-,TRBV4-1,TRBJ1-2,CASSHPSRGLHGYTF
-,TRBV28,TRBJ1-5,CASSTTGGMGNQPQHF
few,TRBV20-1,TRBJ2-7,CSARGLAGEAYEQYF
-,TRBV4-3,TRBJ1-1,CAGSQENRGDTEAFF
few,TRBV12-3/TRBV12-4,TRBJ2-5,CASSLYGGQGWQETQYF
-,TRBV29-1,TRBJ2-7,CSVEDAGDYAPYEQYF
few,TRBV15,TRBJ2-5,CATSRETGETQYF
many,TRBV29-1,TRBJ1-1,CSVEGQGGTEAFF
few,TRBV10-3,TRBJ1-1,CATRPQPGQINTEAFF
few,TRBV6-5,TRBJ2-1,CASAAVNLRGEQFF
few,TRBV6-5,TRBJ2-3,CASSYSINRPEDTQYF
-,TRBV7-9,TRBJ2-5,CASSLSGQGHNEQYF
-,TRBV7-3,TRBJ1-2,CASSLNGGGHYGYTF